The TCR beta chain under discussion was sequenced for a study of shared clonotypes between healthy human individuals. Study in general: The people who gave samples were a couple of women and a few men aged 18 to 49. Each donor had three CD4 naive, three CD4 memory, two CD8 naive and one CD8 memory plate.

An approximately 220 ng quantity of DNA, around 30,000 T cell genomes, went into the sorted-subset replicate PCRs. Sequencing used immunoSEQ multiplex PCR; TCRdb keeps in-frame clones, though not all of them. The data contain millions of clones, about 95% of them singletons. Positive CCR7 selection of CD45RO-negative cells yielded the naive CD8 cells, and terminally differentiated effector memory CD45RA+ cells were excluded. Deletions cut 0 bases from V and 3 bases from J, with 15 bases between. The CDR3 is 16 residues long. CDR1 and CDR2 (germline): MGHRA, YSYEKL. The chain is built from TRBV4-1 and TRBJ2-7, with a possible D match to TRBD2 (5 bases). Sequenced material: naive CD8+ T cells sorted from blood. This TCR came from a man between 18 and 29 years old in good health. This CDR3 is CASSQDYGLENYEQYF. CDR3 in DNA: TGCGCCAGCAGCCAAGATTACGGACTGGAAAACTACGAGCAGTACTTC.